This T cell receptor beta chain emerged from a study of cytomegalovirus exposure and HLA in healthy donors. Primers included in the PCR were 60 Vbeta and 13 Jbeta primers. The repertoire was sequenced with immunoSEQ multiplex PCR; TCRdb's copy has only in-frame clones and lacks some. Among approximately 110,000 clones listed, more than 65% were seen once. This clone was counted once. Its antigen is currently unknown. This CDR3 is 16 amino acids long. Germline V gives CDR1 SGDLS, CDR2 YYNGEE. The V segment lost 4 bases and the J segment 1 base; nucleotides outside the gene matches: 7. General study results and limits: Most likely, a cluster of highly shared sequence variants arose as a sequencing artifact. As confirmed in vitro, three CMV-associated chains were specific for CMV antigens. Prior analysis indicated that the majority of TCR beta V segments exhibited productivity approximately 87% or approximately 30% of the time.

The receptor comes from a man in his forties in good health and CMV-seropositive. This chain connects TRBV9 to TRBJ2-3, with 9 bases fitting TRBD2. Sequenced sample: PBMCs. This CDR3 reads CASSISGGPRTDTQYF. In DNA, the CDR3 is TGTGCCAGCAGCATTAGCGGGGGTCCACGCACAGATACGCAGTATTTT.